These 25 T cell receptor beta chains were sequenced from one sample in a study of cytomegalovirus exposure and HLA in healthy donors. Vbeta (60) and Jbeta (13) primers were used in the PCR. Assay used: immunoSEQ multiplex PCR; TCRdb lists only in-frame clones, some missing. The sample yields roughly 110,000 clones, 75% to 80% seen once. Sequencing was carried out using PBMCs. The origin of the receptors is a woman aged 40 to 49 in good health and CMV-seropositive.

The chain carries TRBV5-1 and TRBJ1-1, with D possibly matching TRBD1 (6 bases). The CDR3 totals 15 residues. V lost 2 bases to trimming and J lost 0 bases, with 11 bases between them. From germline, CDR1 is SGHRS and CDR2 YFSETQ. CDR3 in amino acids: CASSFPTGLNTEAFF. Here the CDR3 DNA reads TGCGCCAGCAGCTTCCCGACAGGCCTGAACACTGAAGCTTTCTTT.

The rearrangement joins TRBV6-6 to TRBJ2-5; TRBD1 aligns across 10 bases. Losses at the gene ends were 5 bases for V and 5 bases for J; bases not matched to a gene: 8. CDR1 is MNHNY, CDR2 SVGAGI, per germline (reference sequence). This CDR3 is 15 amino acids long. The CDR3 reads CASSPPGQGSETQYF. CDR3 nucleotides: TGTGCCAGCAGTCCCCCGGGACAGGGGTCCGAGACCCAGTACTTC.

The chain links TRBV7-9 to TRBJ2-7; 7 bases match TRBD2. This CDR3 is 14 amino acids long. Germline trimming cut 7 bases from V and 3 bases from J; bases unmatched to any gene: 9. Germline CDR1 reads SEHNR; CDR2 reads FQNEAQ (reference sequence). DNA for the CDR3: TGTGCCAGCAACCATGCAGGGACTAACTACGAGCAGTACTTC. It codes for CASNHAGTNYEQYF.

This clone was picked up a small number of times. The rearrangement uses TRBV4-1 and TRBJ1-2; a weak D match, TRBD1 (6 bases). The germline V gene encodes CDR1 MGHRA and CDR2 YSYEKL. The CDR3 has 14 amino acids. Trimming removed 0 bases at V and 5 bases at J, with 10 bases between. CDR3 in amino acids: CASSQDMGQYGYTF. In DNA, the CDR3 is TGCGCCAGCAGCCAAGATATGGGACAATATGGCTACACCTTC.

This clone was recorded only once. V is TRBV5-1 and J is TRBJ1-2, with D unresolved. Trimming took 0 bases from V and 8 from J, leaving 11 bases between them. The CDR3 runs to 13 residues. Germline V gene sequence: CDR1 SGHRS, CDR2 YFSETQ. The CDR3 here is CASSLVGLGGYTF. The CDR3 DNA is TGCGCCAGCAGCTTGGTGGGTCTCGGGGGCTACACCTTC.

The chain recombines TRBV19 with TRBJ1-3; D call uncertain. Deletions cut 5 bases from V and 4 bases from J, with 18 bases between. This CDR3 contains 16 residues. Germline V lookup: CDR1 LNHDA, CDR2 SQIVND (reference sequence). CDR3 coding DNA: TGTGCCAGTAGTTCTAGCAGCGGCAGAACGGGAAACACCATATATTTT. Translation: CASSSSSGRTGNTIYF.

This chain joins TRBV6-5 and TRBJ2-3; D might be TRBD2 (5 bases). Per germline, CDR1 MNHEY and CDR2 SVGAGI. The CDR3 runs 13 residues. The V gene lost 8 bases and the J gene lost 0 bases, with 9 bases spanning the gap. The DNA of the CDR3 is TGTGCCAGCGTAGCGAGGAGCACAGATACGCAGTATTTT. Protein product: CASVARSTDTQYF.

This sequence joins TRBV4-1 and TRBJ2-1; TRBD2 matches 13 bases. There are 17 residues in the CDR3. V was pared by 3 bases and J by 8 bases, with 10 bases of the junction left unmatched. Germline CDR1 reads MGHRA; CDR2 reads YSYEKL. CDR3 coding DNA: TGCGCCAGCAGCCACTTATCCACTAGCGGGGGGGCCCATGAGCAGTTCTTC. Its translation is CASSHLSTSGGAHEQFF.

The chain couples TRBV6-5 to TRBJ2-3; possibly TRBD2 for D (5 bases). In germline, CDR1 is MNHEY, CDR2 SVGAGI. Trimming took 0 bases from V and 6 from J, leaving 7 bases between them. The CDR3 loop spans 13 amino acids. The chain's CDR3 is CASSYSSGDTQYF. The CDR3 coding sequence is TGTGCCAGCAGTTACTCGTCGGGGGATACGCAGTATTTT.

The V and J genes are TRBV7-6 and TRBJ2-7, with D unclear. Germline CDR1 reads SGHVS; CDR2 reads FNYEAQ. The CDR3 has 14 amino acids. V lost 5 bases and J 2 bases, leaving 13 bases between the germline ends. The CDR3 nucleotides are TGTGCCAGCAGCCGAACAACAGTTACCTACGAGCAGTACTTC. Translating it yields CASSRTTVTYEQYF.

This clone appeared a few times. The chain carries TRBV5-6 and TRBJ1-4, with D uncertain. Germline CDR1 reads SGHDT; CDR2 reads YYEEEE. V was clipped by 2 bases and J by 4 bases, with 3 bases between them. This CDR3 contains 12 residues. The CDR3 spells CASSLYNEKLFF. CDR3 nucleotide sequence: TGTGCCAGCAGCTTATATAATGAAAAACTGTTTTTT.

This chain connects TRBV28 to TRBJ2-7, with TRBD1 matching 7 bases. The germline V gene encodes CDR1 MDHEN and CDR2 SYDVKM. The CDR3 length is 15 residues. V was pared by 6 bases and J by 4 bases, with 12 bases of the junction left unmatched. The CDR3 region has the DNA TGTGCCAGCAGGGTCTACCAGACAGGGAAGTACGAGCAGTACTTC. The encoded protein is CASRVYQTGKYEQYF.

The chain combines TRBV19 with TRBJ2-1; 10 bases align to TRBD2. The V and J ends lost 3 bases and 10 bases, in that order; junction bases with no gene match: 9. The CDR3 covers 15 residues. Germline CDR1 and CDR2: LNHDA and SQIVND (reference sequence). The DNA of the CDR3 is TGTGCCAGTAGTATTAGCGGGGGGCCTGGCGGGGAGCAGTTCTTC. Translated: CASSISGGPGGEQFF.

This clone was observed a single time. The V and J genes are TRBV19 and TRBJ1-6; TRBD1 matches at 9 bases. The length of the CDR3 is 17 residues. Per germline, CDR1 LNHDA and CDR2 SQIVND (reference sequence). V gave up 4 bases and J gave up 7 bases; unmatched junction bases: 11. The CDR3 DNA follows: TGTGCCAGTAGTACCCAAACAGGGGGCGGTAGGAATTCACCCCTCCACTTT. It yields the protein CASSTQTGGGRNSPLHF.

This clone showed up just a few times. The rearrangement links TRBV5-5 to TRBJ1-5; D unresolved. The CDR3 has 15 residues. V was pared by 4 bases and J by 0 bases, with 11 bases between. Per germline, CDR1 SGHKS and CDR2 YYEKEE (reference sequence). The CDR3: CASSPVPLSNQPQHF. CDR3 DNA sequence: TGTGCCAGCAGCCCGGTACCCCTTAGCAATCAGCCCCAGCATTTT.

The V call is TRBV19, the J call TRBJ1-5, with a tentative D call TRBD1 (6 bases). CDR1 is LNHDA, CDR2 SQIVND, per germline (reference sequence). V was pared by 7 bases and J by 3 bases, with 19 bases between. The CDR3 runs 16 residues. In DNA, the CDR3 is TGTGCCAGTACCACCATGCGGGGGGCTTACAATCAGCCCCAGCATTTT. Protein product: CASTTMRGAYNQPQHF.

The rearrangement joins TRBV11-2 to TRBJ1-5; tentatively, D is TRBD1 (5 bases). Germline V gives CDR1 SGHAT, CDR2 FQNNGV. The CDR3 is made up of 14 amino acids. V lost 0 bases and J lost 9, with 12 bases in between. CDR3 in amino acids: CASSLDRGGGPQHF. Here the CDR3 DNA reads TGTGCCAGCAGCTTAGATCGCGGGGGAGGGCCCCAGCATTTT.

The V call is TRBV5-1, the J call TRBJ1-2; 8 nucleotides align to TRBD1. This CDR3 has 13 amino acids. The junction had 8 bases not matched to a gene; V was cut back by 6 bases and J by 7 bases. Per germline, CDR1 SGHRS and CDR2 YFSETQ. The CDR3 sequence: CASKTGEYSGYTF. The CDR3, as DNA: TGCGCCAGCAAGACAGGGGAGTACTCTGGCTACACCTTC.

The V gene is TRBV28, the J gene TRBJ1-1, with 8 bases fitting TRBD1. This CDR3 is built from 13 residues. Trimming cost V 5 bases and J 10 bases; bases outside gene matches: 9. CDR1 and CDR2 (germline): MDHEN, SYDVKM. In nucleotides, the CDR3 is TGTGCCAGCAGTCCTGCGGACAGGGTGCGAGCTTTCTTT. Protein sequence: CASSPADRVRAFF.

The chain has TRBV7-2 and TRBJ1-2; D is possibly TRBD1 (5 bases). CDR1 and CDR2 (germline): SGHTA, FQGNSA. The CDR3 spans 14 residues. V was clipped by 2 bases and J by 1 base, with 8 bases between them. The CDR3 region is CASSLRQSNYGYTF. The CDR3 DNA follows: TGTGCCAGCAGCTTAAGACAGAGTAACTATGGCTACACCTTC.

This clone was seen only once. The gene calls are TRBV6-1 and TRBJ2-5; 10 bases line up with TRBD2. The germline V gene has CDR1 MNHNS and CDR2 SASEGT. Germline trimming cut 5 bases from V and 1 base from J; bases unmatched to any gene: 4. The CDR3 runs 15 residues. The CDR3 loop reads CASSLLAGAQETQYF. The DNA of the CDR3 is TGTGCCAGCAGTTTGCTAGCGGGGGCCCAAGAGACCCAGTACTTC.

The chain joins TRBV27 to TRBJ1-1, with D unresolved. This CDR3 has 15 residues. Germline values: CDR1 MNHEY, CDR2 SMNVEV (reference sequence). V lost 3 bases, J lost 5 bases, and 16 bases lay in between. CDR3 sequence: CASSFYGGVSTEAFF. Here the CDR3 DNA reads TGTGCCAGCAGTTTTTACGGTGGTGTATCGACTGAAGCTTTCTTT.

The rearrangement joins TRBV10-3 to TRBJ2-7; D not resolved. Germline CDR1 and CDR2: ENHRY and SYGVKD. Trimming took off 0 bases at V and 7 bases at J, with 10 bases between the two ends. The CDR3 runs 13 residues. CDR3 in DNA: TGTGCCATCAGTGAGTCGCCCCCTCGGGAGCAGTACTTC. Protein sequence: CAISESPPREQYF.

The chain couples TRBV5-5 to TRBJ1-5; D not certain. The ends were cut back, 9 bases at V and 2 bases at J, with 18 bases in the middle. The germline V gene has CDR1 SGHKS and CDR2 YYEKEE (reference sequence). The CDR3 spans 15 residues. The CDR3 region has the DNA TGTGCCAATGGGAAGGAGGCAGCTCGCAATCAGCCCCAGCATTTT. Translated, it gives CANGKEAARNQPQHF. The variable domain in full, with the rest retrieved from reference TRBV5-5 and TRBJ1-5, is DAGVTQSPTHLIKTRGQQVTLRCSPISGHKSVSWYQQVLGQGPQFIFQYYEKEERGRGNFPDRFSARQFPNYSSELNVNALLLGDSALYLCANGKEAARNQPQHFGDGTRLSIL.

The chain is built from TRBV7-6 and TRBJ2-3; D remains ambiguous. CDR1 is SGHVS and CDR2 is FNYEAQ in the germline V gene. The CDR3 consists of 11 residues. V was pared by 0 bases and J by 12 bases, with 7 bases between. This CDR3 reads CASSLASLQYF. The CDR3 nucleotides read TGTGCCAGCAGCTTAGCTAGCTTACAGTATTTT.